The 30 T cell receptor beta chains below were found in one sample sequenced in a study of Tregs in tolerant kidney transplant recipients. The data were produced by immunoSEQ multiplex PCR, yet TCRdb's version contains in-frame clones alone and is incomplete. In the table there are 25,000 to 35,000 clones, 70% to 85% of which are singletons. These TCRs are of unknown antigen specificity. The source material was Tregs from blood cultured with allogeneic cells. The source of these receptors is a human donor in good health.

The CDR3: CASSQRRQTEAFF. CDR3 DNA: TGCGCCAGCAGCCAACGACGACAAACTGAAGCTTTCTTT. The gene calls are TRBV4-3 and TRBJ1-1, with unresolved D. Looked up from germline, CDR1 is LGHNA and CDR2 is YSLEER. The CDR3 has 13 amino acids. Trimming shortened V by 2 bases and J by 5 bases, and 9 bases separated the two germline ends.

This clone was seen more than once but under ten times. J is TRBJ2-5 and V is TRBV25-1; 8 positions match TRBD1. CDR1 is MGHDK, CDR2 SYGVNS, per germline. The junction had 7 bases not matched to a gene; V was cut back by 2 bases and J by 5 bases. This CDR3 comprises 15 residues. The DNA of the CDR3 is TGTGCCAGCAGTGAAAGGACAGGGTTGGGGGAGACCCAGTACTTC. Its translation: CASSERTGLGETQYF.

CDR3 DNA sequence: TGCGCCAGCAGTCACTCTGGGACTAGCGGGAGAAGGTACGAGCAGTACTTC. It yields the protein CASSHSGTSGRRYEQYF. The chain joins TRBV23-1 to TRBJ2-7, with 14 bases identical to TRBD2. TRBV23-1 has ORF status, its function being uncertain. V lost 3 bases to trimming and J lost 4 bases; unmatched junction nucleotides: 8. The CDR3 is 17 residues long.

Remarks on this clone: Other DNA sequences from this sample encode an identical CDR3 as well. The chain is built from TRBV7-6 and TRBJ2-1; D is unclear. CDR3 size: 18 residues. The V end was cut by 1 base, the J end by 5 bases, with 21 bases between. Germline V gene sequence: CDR1 SGHVS, CDR2 FNYEAQ. The CDR3 loop is CASSLGTRVLVWNNEQFF. As DNA, the CDR3 is TGTGCCAGCAGCTTAGGGACCCGTGTTCTGGTGTGGAACAATGAGCAGTTCTTC.

V and J are TRBV19 and TRBJ1-1, with 9 bases aligning to TRBD1. This CDR3 region has 13 residues. The V gene end was trimmed by 8 bases and the J gene end by 4 bases; junction bases not matched to a gene: 5. Germline CDR1 and CDR2: LNHDA and SQIVND (reference sequence). CDR3 coding DNA: TGTGCCAGTCACCCGACAGGGGGCACTGAAGCTTTCTTT. Translated: CASHPTGGTEAFF.

The genes are TRBV2 and TRBJ2-1; 11 bases map to TRBD2. The CDR3 covers 16 residues. Per germline, CDR1 SNHLY and CDR2 FYNNEI. J lost 7 bases, V lost 3 bases, and 8 bases had no gene match. The CDR3 protein is CASSDPTLAGGNEQFF. CDR3 coding DNA: TGTGCCAGCAGTGACCCGACTTTAGCGGGAGGGAATGAGCAGTTCTTC.

The rearrangement links TRBV10-3 to TRBJ1-5; the D gene is possibly TRBD1 (5 bases). Trimming stripped 4 bases from V and 4 bases from J, with 11 bases between. The CDR3 covers 14 residues. Germline CDR1 reads ENHRY; CDR2 reads SYGVKD. CDR3 in DNA: TGTGCCATCAGTGGGGGGGGAGGAAATCAGCCCCAGCATTTT. Translated: CAISGGGGNQPQHF.

This clone was observed once. This chain links TRBV7-6 with TRBJ2-7, with TRBD1 identical over 8 bases. Germline loops: CDR1 SGHVS, CDR2 FNYEAQ. The CDR3 is made up of 13 amino acids. Trimming removed 4 bases from V and 6 bases from J; junction bases left unmatched: 5. The CDR3 sequence: CASSSDRDAEQYF. The CDR3 DNA follows: TGTGCCAGCAGCTCGGACAGGGACGCCGAGCAGTACTTC. Full variable domain (missing parts from reference TRBV7-6 and TRBJ2-7): GAGVSQSPRYKVTKRGQDVALRCDPISGHVSLYWYRQALGQGPEFLTYFNYEAQQDKSGLPNDRFSAERPEGSISTLTIQRTEQRDSAMYRCASSSDRDAEQYFGPGTRLTVT.

The sample holds one count of this clone. V gene TRBV27 combines with J gene TRBJ2-2; 7 positions match TRBD1. The CDR3 sequence is 15 residues long. Germline V CDR1 and CDR2: MNHEY, SMNVEV (reference sequence). The trim removed 4 bases at V and 5 bases at J, leaving 7 bases unmatched. The CDR3 spells CASSWTGQFTGELFF. DNA for the CDR3: TGTGCCAGCAGTTGGACAGGTCAATTTACCGGGGAGCTGTTTTTT.

The rearrangement uses TRBV7-9 and TRBJ2-2, with D possibly TRBD1 on 5 matching bases. Germline CDR1 SEHNR, CDR2 FQNEAQ (reference sequence). Trimming took off 5 bases at V and 8 bases at J, with 18 bases between the two ends. The CDR3 covers 15 residues. The CDR3 sequence: CASSTGVAEEGELFF. The CDR3 bases are TGTGCCAGCAGCACAGGCGTGGCAGAGGAAGGGGAGCTGTTTTTT.

This rearrangement joins TRBV5-4 to TRBJ2-2; no definite D call. The CDR3 is 14 residues long. Looked up from germline, CDR1 is SGHNT and CDR2 is YYREEE (reference sequence). The V end was cut by 0 bases, the J end by 6 bases, with 9 bases between. As DNA, the CDR3 is TGTGCCAGCAGCTTGGGGCCGACGGCCGGGGAGCTGTTTTTT. It translates to CASSLGPTAGELFF.

In this sample, this clone turned up a few times. This CDR3 reads CASSYYGASGEAFF. DNA of the CDR3: TGTGCCAGCAGTTACTACGGAGCGTCGGGTGAAGCTTTCTTT. The chain has TRBV6-5 and TRBJ1-1; D is ambiguous. CDR1 is MNHEY and CDR2 is SVGAGI in the germline V gene. The CDR3 is 14 residues long. V dropped 1 base and J dropped 7 bases, with 13 bases sitting between them.

The chain is built from TRBV7-3 and TRBJ2-7; D might be TRBD2 (6 bases). CDR3 size: 15 residues. Between the trimmed V and J ends, which lost 0 bases and 3 bases, there was a span of 12 bases. Germline-derived CDR1 and CDR2 are SGHTA and FQGTGA. CDR3 nucleotide sequence: TGTGCCAGCAGCTTAACGTTCGTGGGGGGCTACGAGCAGTACTTC. It codes for CASSLTFVGGYEQYF. The full variable domain, in which reference TRBV7-3 and TRBJ2-7 provide the parts outside the CDR3, is GAGVSQTPSNKVTEKGKYVELRCDPISGHTALYWYRQSLGQGPEFLIYFQGTGAADDSGLPNDRFFAVRPEGSVSTLKIQRTERGDSAVYLCASSLTFVGGYEQYFGPGTRLTVT.

This clone appeared once. V is TRBV7-2 and J is TRBJ1-3; no reliable D call. CDR3 length: 13 amino acids. The V end was cut by 1 base, the J end by 8 bases, with 9 bases between. CDR1 SGHTA and CDR2 FQGNSA come from the germline V gene. This chain's CDR3 is CASSLVGQYTIYF. In DNA, the CDR3 is TGTGCCAGCAGCTTAGTAGGGCAATACACCATATATTTT. The variable domain in full, with the rest retrieved from reference TRBV7-2 and TRBJ1-3, is GAGVSQSPSNKVTEKGKDVELRCDPISGHTALYWYRQSLGQGLEFLIYFQGNSAPDKSGLPSDRFSAERTGGSVSTLTIQRTQQEDSAVYLCASSLVGQYTIYFGEGSWLTVV.

The chain's CDR3 is CASSQALGNGAGNEQFF. DNA for the CDR3: TGCGCCAGCAGCCAAGCCCTAGGGAACGGGGCTGGCAATGAGCAGTTCTTC. The rearrangement links TRBV4-3 to TRBJ2-1; D could derive from TRBD1 or TRBD2 (5 bases each). Trimming cost V 1 base and J 6 bases, with 19 bases left between them. This CDR3 region has 17 residues. CDR1 LGHNA and CDR2 YSLEER come from the germline V gene.

This clone was seen a handful of times. The genes are TRBV7-2 and TRBJ2-7; D gene ambiguous. Germline V CDR1 and CDR2: SGHTA, FQGNSA. This CDR3 has 13 residues. Trimming shortened V by 4 bases and J by 7 bases, and 14 bases separated the two germline ends. CDR3 sequence (DNA): TGTGCCAGCAGCTCAGATTACTACGGGGAGCAGTACTTC. Residues: CASSSDYYGEQYF. Looking up the rest from reference TRBV7-2 and TRBJ2-7 gives the full variable domain: GAGVSQSPSNKVTEKGKDVELRCDPISGHTALYWYRQSLGQGLEFLIYFQGNSAPDKSGLPSDRFSAERTGGSVSTLTIQRTQQEDSAVYLCASSSDYYGEQYFGPGTRLTVT.

The chain carries TRBV5-4 and TRBJ2-1; TRBD2 matches at 10 bases. The germline V gene encodes CDR1 SGHNT and CDR2 YYREEE (reference sequence). After removal of 5 bases from V and 4 bases from J, the junction contained 6 bases not matched to a gene. This CDR3 has 15 amino acids. This chain's CDR3 is CASSLTSGPYNEQFF. CDR3 DNA sequence: TGTGCCAGCAGTTTGACTAGCGGGCCTTACAATGAGCAGTTCTTC.

The chain uses TRBV6-5 and TRBJ1-5, with 7 nucleotides matching TRBD1. Germline V lookup: CDR1 MNHEY, CDR2 SVGAGI. CDR3 length equals 13 residues. V shed 5 bases and J 5 bases; nucleotides not matched to a gene: 3. CDR3 loop: CASSVDRDQPQHF. In DNA, the CDR3 is TGTGCCAGCAGTGTCGACAGGGATCAGCCCCAGCATTTT.

In its sample, this clone was seen once. V is TRBV2 and J is TRBJ2-5; 12 nucleotides align to TRBD2. The germline V gene encodes CDR1 SNHLY and CDR2 FYNNEI. The CDR3 is made up of 18 amino acids. The J segment lost 5 bases and the V segment lost 5 bases, leaving 15 bases of the junction unmatched. CDR3 DNA sequence: TGTGCCAGCAGTCCGCCCAGCGGACTAGCGGGGTTTAGGGAGACCCAGTACTTC. The encoded protein is CASSPPSGLAGFRETQYF.

The chain's CDR3 is CASSLGQGGGYTF. CDR3 nucleotide sequence: TGTGCCAGCAGCTTAGGACAGGGTGGAGGCTACACCTTC. The V call is TRBV7-9, the J call TRBJ1-2; 7 nucleotides line up with TRBD1. V shed 1 base, J shed 8 bases, and the junction held 4 bases outside the gene matches. The length of the CDR3 is 13 residues. The germline V gene encodes CDR1 SEHNR and CDR2 FQNEAQ (reference sequence).

The V and J genes are TRBV11-2 and TRBJ2-3; D might be TRBD1 or TRBD2, each matching 5 bases. Looked up from germline, CDR1 is SGHAT and CDR2 is FQNNGV. This CDR3 region has 16 residues. V was shortened by 1 base and J by 2 bases, with 13 bases between the two germline ends. CDR3 protein: CASSLGPGTITDTQYF. The CDR3 DNA sequence: TGTGCCAGCAGCTTAGGTCCGGGGACGATCACAGATACGCAGTATTTT.

Only one count was recorded for this clone. The chain carries TRBV4-1 and TRBJ1-5, with 7 bases that match TRBD1. The germline V gene encodes CDR1 MGHRA and CDR2 YSYEKL. After removal of 4 bases from V and 5 bases from J, the junction contained 11 bases not matched to a gene. The CDR3 is made up of 16 amino acids. The CDR3 spells CASSLRQGVSYQPQHF. CDR3 in DNA: TGCGCCAGCAGCCTAAGACAGGGTGTTTCTTATCAGCCCCAGCATTTT.

The gene calls are TRBV29-1 and TRBJ1-2; no reliable D call. Germline CDR1 and CDR2: SQVTM and ANQGSEA. There are 12 residues in the CDR3. Between the trimmed V and J ends, which lost 4 bases and 4 bases, there was a span of 10 bases. CDR3 in DNA: TGCAGCGTTGGGCCAGGATCCTATGGCTACACCTTC. The encoded protein is CSVGPGSYGYTF.

The chain couples TRBV6-5 to TRBJ1-2; 7 bases match TRBD1. Trimming cost V 10 bases and J 1 base; bases outside gene matches: 6. The V gene's germline CDR1 is MNHEY and CDR2 SVGAGI. The CDR3 length is 13 residues. CDR3 bases: TGTGCCACCTACAGGGGCAGTAACTATGGCTACACCTTC. This codes for CATYRGSNYGYTF.

This clone showed up just a few times. V and J are TRBV19 and TRBJ2-1, with a weak D call TRBD2 (6 bases). Germline-derived CDR1 and CDR2 are LNHDA and SQIVND (reference sequence). The V and J ends lost 7 bases and 8 bases respectively, with 18 bases between them. This CDR3 contains 14 residues. In DNA form, the CDR3 reads TGTGCCAGTACCCCGCCGGGGGAGTTCGATGAGCAGTTCTTC. It is translated as CASTPPGEFDEQFF.

V and J are TRBV6-6 and TRBJ2-5; D remains ambiguous. Germline V gene data show CDR1 as MNHNY and CDR2 as SVGAGI (reference sequence). V gave up 7 bases and J gave up 5 bases, with 11 bases separating them. The CDR3 is 12 amino acids. CDR3 sequence: CASTPPGETQYF. The DNA of the CDR3 is TGTGCCAGCACCCCACCCGGGGAGACCCAGTACTTC.

V gene TRBV7-6 combines with J gene TRBJ2-7, with 7 nucleotides matching TRBD2. J gave up 2 bases and V 7 bases, and 5 bases lay outside the gene matches. Germline V gives CDR1 SGHVS, CDR2 FNYEAQ. This CDR3 is 13 amino acids long. The CDR3 sequence: CASTWGRAYEQYF. CDR3 coding DNA: TGTGCCAGCACGTGGGGGAGGGCCTACGAGCAGTACTTC.

Details on this clone: At one end, the junction sequence differs from germline, possibly due to a read error. The chain is built from TRBV5-1 and TRBJ2-6; the D gene could be TRBD1 or TRBD2 (6 bases each). This CDR3 has 15 residues. Germline V gene data show CDR1 as SGHRS and CDR2 as YFSETQ. CDR3 sequence reads: CASSSGQTGANVMTF. For the CDR3, the DNA is TGCGCCAGCAGCTCAGGACAGACGGGAGCCAACGTCATGACTTTC.

This chain links TRBV18 with TRBJ2-7; D is ambiguous. The V end lost 3 bases, the J end lost 9 bases, and 15 bases lay between the germline ends. In germline, CDR1 is KGHSH, CDR2 LQKENI. CDR3 length: 13 residues. CDR3 bases: TGTGCCAGCTCACCGAGGCAGGTAGAACGGCAGTACTTC. Protein product: CASSPRQVERQYF.

The rearrangement joins TRBV7-1 to TRBJ2-7; 7 bases align to TRBD1. TRBV7-1 is recorded as an ORF, its role being uncertain. J was trimmed by 6 bases and V by 6 bases; bases with no gene match: 11. This CDR3 comprises 14 residues. CDR3 sequence (DNA): TGTGCCAGCAGGATTCGGGACAGTAAAAGCGAGCAGTACTTC. It specifies CASRIRDSKSEQYF.